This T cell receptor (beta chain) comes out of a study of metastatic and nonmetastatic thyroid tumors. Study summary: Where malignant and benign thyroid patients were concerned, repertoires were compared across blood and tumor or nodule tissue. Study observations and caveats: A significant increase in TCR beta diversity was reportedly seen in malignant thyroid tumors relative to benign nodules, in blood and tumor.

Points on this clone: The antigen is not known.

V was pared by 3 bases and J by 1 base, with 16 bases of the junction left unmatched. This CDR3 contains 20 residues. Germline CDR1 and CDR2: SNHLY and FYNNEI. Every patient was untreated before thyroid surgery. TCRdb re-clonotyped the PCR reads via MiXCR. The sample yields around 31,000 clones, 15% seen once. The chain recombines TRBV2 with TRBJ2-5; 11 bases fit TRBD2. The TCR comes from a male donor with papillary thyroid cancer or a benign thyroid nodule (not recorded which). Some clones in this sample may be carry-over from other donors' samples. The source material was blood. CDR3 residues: CASSDGTRLAGGRVQETQYF. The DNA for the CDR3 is TGTGCCAGCAGTGATGGGACGCGGCTAGCGGGGGGCCGTGTCCAAGAGACCCAGTACTTC.